The rows below give T cell receptor beta chains drawn from one sample of a study of cytomegalovirus exposure and HLA in healthy donors. Sequenced by immunoSEQ multiplex PCR; TCRdb stores in-frame clones only, minus some. The table shows about 82,000 clones, with less than 80% occurring only once. The sequencing input was PBMCs. Every receptor here comes from a woman aged 45-60 years in good health and CMV-seropositive. Each CDR3 is given with its conserved first and last residue. The D gene is left open where the match is weak. Clone size, where shown, is once, few, many, or a class for clones that have expanded.

abundance	v_gene	j_gene	d_gene	CDR3nt	CDR3aa
-	TRBV2	TRBJ1-5	-	TGTGCCAGCAGGGAGCAGTCCTATAGCAATCAGCCCCAGCATTTT	CASREQSYSNQPQHF
-	TRBV7-8	TRBJ1-5	TRBD1	TGTGCCAGCAGCTTAGGACAGGGAAGCAATCAGCCCCAGCATTTT	CASSLGQGSNQPQHF
-	TRBV29-1	TRBJ1-6	-	TGCAGCGTTGAAGATAGAGGACGGGAAAATTCACCCCTCCACTTT	CSVEDRGRENSPLHF
-	TRBV6-6	TRBJ2-2	TRBD1	TGTGCCAGCACTAACAGGGGGATAGACACCGGGGAGCTGTTTTTT	CASTNRGIDTGELFF
-	TRBV7-8	TRBJ2-2	TRBD2	TGTGCCAGCAGCTTTTCCAGCGGGGTCACGAACACCGGGGAGCTGTTTTTT	CASSFSSGVTNTGELFF
-	TRBV7-9	TRBJ1-2	-	TGTGCCAGCAGCCCCAGCGGACAGACCGCCTTTGAGGGCTACACCTTC	CASSPSGQTAFEGYTF
-	TRBV30	TRBJ2-7	-	TGTGCCTGGAGTGACGACAGGTATCCCTACGAGCAGTACTTC	CAWSDDRYPYEQYF
-	TRBV9	TRBJ1-2	-	TGTGCCAGCAGTAGTTGGGGGGTTCATGGCTACACCTTC	CASSSWGVHGYTF
-	TRBV7-2	TRBJ1-2	TRBD1	TGTGCCAGCAGCTCACAGGGGGGGGCATATGGCTACACCTTC	CASSSQGGAYGYTF
few	TRBV7-9	TRBJ1-1	TRBD1	TGTGCCAGCAGACTACCGGGACAGTCTACTGAAGCTTTCTTT	CASRLPGQSTEAFF
-	TRBV30	TRBJ1-1	-	TGTGCCTGGAGTTGGGGCGGACTAGAGAACACTGAAGCTTTCTTT	CAWSWGGLENTEAFF
few	TRBV27	TRBJ2-7	-	TGTGCCAGCAGTTTAAAGGAGAACTCCTACGAGCAGTACTTC	CASSLKENSYEQYF
once	TRBV14	TRBJ2-2	-	TGTGCCAGCAGCCAACCCCCGGGTCCCTGGTCCACCGGGGAGCTGTTTTTT	CASSQPPGPWSTGELFF
few	TRBV10-3	TRBJ2-1	TRBD2	TGTGCCATCAGGCCTACTAGCGGCCCCTACAATGAGCAGTTCTTC	CAIRPTSGPYNEQFF
-	TRBV11-2	TRBJ1-4	-	TGTGCCAGCAGCCCCCCCCGGGTCGGAAAACTGTTTTTT	CASSPPRVGKLFF
-	TRBV9	TRBJ2-1	TRBD2	TGTGCCAGCAGCGTAGTTGGCGGGGGGTCCTACAATGAGCAGTTCTTC	CASSVVGGGSYNEQFF
-	TRBV6-5	TRBJ1-5	TRBD1	TGTGCCAGCAGTCCTATAGGGGGCGATCAGCCCCAGCATTTT	CASSPIGGDQPQHF
many	TRBV27	TRBJ2-3	-	TGTGCCAGCAGTTTATCGAGGCCAGATACGCAGTATTTT	CASSLSRPDTQYF
-	TRBV11-2	TRBJ2-7	-	TGTGCCAGCAGCCCTCTCGACAGCTACGAGCAGTACTTC	CASSPLDSYEQYF
-	TRBV6-5	TRBJ1-2	-	TGTGCCAGCAGTTCAATAGGACGGGGATATGGCTACACCTTC	CASSSIGRGYGYTF
few	TRBV7-9	TRBJ2-3	-	TGTGCCAGCAGCTTAGCGGAGAGCGGGTTTGCAGATACGCAGTATTTT	CASSLAESGFADTQYF
few	TRBV7-8	TRBJ1-4	-	TGTGCCAGCAGTCCCTGGGGAGGGTCTGGGGAAAAACTGTTTTTT	CASSPWGGSGEKLFF
-	TRBV5-1	TRBJ2-7	TRBD1	TGCGCCAGCAGCTTGGACCCCGACAGGGTATCCTACGAGCAGTACTTC	CASSLDPDRVSYEQYF
-	TRBV4-3	TRBJ1-1	-	TGCGCCAGCAGCCAAGCCCTCCTACAGAATGAAGCTTTCTTT	CASSQALLQNEAFF
-	TRBV30	TRBJ1-1	TRBD1	TGTGCCTGGGGACAGGGCACTGAAGCTTTCTTT	CAWGQGTEAFF
-	TRBV5-1	TRBJ2-1	TRBD1	TGCGCCAGCAGCTTGGAACAGGGGAATGAGCAGTTCTTC	CASSLEQGNEQFF
once	TRBV2	TRBJ2-2	TRBD1	TGTGCCAGCAGAGGGACAGGGAACGGGGAGCTGTTTTTT	CASRGTGNGELFF
-	TRBV10-3	TRBJ1-5	-	TGTGCCATCAGTGAGCAGACGGGTAATCAGCCCCAGCATTTT	CAISEQTGNQPQHF
-	TRBV27	TRBJ2-7	TRBD1	TGTGCCAGCAGAACGACAGGGGTCCACGAGCAGTACTTC	CASRTTGVHEQYF
-	TRBV9	TRBJ2-3	-	TGTGCCAGCAGCGACGCCGGAGTCACAGATACGCAGTATTTT	CASSDAGVTDTQYF
-	TRBV6-5	TRBJ2-7	TRBD2	TGTGCCAGCAGTTACAATAGCGGGACCTACGAGCAGTACTTC	CASSYNSGTYEQYF
-	TRBV7-6	TRBJ2-7	-	TGTGCCAGCAGCCCCCGGGACTTCTACGAGCAGTACTTC	CASSPRDFYEQYF
-	TRBV25-1	TRBJ1-5	-	TGTGCCAGCAGTGACCAGGGACAGCCCCAGCATTTT	CASSDQGQPQHF
-	TRBV5-4	TRBJ2-7	TRBD2	TGTGCCAGCAGCTCCGGGGGGGCCTACGAGCAGTACTTC	CASSSGGAYEQYF
-	TRBV10-3	TRBJ1-2	TRBD1	TGTGCCATCAGTGATAGGAACAGGGGAGCTAACTATGGCTACACCTTC	CAISDRNRGANYGYTF
-	TRBV6-5	TRBJ1-2	-	TGTGCCAGCACCCAGGGAGGGGGATATGGCTACACCTTC	CASTQGGGYGYTF
-	TRBV2	TRBJ2-5	TRBD2	TGTGCCACCATGCCGGGACTAGGGGTAGAGACCCAGTACTTC	CATMPGLGVETQYF
few	TRBV6-5	TRBJ2-7	-	TGTGCCAGCAGTTCTTTCCTCGGCAGGGTTTACGAGCAGTACTTC	CASSSFLGRVYEQYF
-	TRBV9	TRBJ1-2	-	TGTGCCAGCAGCGTAGAAGAAGGGGTGAGCTATGGCTACACCTTC	CASSVEEGVSYGYTF
-	TRBV9	TRBJ2-5	-	TGTGCCAGCAGCGCCCGGGGGACCCCCAGGGAGACCCAGTACTTC	CASSARGTPRETQYF
-	TRBV7-9	TRBJ2-2	-	TGTGCCAGCAGCTTAGTAGGGGCCCGGACCGGGGAGCTGTTTTTT	CASSLVGARTGELFF
-	TRBV28	TRBJ1-2	-	TGTGCCAGCGGTGAGGGAAACTATGGCTACACCTTC	CASGEGNYGYTF
few	TRBV5-1	TRBJ1-4	-	TGCGCCAGCAGCTTGGGGGCCCCGTTGGAGGAACTGTTTTTT	CASSLGAPLEELFF
-	TRBV6-6	TRBJ2-1	-	TGTGCCAGCAGAGTACAGGGCAATGAGCAGTTCTTC	CASRVQGNEQFF
-	TRBV4-3	TRBJ2-5	TRBD2	TGCGCCAGCAGCCAAGAAGTAACTAGCGGGGGGGAGGGGACCCAGTACTTC	CASSQEVTSGGEGTQYF
-	TRBV7-6	TRBJ2-1	TRBD2	TGTGCCAGCAGCTTATGGAGCGGGGGGGGAAATGAGCAGTTCTTC	CASSLWSGGGNEQFF
-	TRBV11-2	TRBJ1-6	TRBD1	TGTGCCAGCAGCTCCCGGACAGGGTATGGTTCACCCCTCCACTTT	CASSSRTGYGSPLHF
-	TRBV29-1	TRBJ1-2	-	TGCAGCGTTGAAGCAGGGTACAACTATGGCTACACCTTC	CSVEAGYNYGYTF
-	TRBV4-1	TRBJ2-2	TRBD1	TGCGCCAGCAGCCTCGGGACAGCGAACACCGGGGAGCTGTTTTTT	CASSLGTANTGELFF
-	TRBV2	TRBJ2-7	-	TGTGCCAGCAGTCTTAACACGGGGGAGCAGTACTTC	CASSLNTGEQYF
-	TRBV11-2	TRBJ1-2	-	TGTGCCAGCAGCTTAGGAGAGACACAGGATGGCTACACCTTC	CASSLGETQDGYTF